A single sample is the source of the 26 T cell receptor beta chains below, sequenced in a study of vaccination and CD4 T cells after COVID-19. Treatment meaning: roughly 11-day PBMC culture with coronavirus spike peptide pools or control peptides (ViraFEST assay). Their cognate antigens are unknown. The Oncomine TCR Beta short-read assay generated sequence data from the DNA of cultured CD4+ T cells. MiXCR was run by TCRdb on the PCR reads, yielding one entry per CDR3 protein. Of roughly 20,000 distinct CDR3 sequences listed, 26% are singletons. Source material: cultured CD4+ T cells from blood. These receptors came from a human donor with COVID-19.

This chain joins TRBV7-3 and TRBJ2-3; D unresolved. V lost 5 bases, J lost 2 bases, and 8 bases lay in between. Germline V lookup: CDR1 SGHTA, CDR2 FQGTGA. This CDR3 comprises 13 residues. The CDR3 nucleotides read TGTGCCAGCAGCCGTGTAGCCACAGATACGCAGTATTTT. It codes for CASSRVATDTQYF.

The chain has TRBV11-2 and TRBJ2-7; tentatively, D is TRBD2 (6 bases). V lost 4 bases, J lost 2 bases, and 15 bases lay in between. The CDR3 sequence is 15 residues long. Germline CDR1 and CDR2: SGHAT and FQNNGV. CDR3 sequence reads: CASSSSEGSPYEQYF. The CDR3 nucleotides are TGTGCCAGCAGCTCCTCGGAGGGGAGCCCCTACGAGCAGTACTTC.

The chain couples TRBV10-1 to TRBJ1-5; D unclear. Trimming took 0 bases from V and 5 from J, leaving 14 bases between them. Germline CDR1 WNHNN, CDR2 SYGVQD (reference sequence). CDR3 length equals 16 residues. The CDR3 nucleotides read TGCGCCAGCAGTGAGTCGAGCTTTTCTGGGTATCAGCCCCAGCATTTT. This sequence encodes CASSESSFSGYQPQHF.

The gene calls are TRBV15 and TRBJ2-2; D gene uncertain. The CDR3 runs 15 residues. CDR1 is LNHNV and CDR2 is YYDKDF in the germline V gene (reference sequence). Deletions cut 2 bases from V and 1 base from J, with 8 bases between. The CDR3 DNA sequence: TGTGCCACCAGCAGACCCCAAGGGAACACCGGGGAGCTGTTTTTT. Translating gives CATSRPQGNTGELFF.

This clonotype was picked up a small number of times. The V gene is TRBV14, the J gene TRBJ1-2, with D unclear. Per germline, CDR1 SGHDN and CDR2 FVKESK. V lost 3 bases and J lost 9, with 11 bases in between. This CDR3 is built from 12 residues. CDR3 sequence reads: CASSHEQESYTF. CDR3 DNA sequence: TGTGCCAGCAGCCACGAGCAGGAAAGCTACACCTTC. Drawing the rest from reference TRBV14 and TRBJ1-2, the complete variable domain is EAGVTQFPSHSVIEKGQTVTLRCDPISGHDNLYWYRRVMGKEIKFLLHFVKESKQDESGMPNNRFLAERTGGTYSTLKVQPAELEDSGVYFCASSHEQESYTFGSGTRLTVV.

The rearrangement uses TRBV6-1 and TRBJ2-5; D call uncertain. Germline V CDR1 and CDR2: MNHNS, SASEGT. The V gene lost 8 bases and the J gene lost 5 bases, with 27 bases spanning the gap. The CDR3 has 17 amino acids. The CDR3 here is CASGLFMSGPRWETQYF. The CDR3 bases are TGTGCCAGCGGGCTGTTCATGTCGGGCCCTCGGTGGGAGACCCAGTACTTC.

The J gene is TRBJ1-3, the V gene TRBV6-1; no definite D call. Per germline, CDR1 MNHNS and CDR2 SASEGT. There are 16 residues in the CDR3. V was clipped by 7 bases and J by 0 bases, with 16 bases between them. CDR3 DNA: TGTGCCAGCACATCTGTAGTTGCTTTCTCTGGAAACACCATATATTTT. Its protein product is CASTSVVAFSGNTIYF.

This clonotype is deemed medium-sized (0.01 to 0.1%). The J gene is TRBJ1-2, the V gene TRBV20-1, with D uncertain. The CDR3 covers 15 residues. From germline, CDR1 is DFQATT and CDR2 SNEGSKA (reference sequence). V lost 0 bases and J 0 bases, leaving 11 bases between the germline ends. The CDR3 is CSARDRGKANYGYTF. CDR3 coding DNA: TGCAGTGCTAGAGATCGAGGCAAAGCTAACTATGGCTACACCTTC.

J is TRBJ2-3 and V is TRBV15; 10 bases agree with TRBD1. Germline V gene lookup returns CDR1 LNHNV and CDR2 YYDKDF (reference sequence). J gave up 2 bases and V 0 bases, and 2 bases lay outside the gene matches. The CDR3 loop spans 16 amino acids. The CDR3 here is CATSREGQGVTDTQYF. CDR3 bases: TGTGCCACCAGCAGAGAAGGACAGGGGGTCACAGATACGCAGTATTTT.

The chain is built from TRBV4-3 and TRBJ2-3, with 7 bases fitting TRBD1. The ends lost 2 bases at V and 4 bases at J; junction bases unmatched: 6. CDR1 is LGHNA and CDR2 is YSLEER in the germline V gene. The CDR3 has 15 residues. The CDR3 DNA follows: TGCGCCAGCAGCCAACTACAGGGGCGGTCAGATACGCAGTATTTT. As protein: CASSQLQGRSDTQYF.

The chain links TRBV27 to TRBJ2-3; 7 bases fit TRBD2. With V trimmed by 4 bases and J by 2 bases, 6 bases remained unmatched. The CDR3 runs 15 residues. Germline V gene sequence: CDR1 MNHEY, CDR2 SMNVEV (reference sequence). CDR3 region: CASSWGGTHTDTQYF. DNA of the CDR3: TGTGCCAGCAGTTGGGGGGGGACCCACACAGATACGCAGTATTTT.

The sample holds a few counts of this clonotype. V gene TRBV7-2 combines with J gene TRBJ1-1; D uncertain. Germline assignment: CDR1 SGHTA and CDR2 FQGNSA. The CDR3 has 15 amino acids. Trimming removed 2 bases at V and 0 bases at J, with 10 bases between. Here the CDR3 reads CASSLSDTLNTEAFF. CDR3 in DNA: TGTGCCAGCAGCTTATCAGACACATTGAACACTGAAGCTTTCTTT.

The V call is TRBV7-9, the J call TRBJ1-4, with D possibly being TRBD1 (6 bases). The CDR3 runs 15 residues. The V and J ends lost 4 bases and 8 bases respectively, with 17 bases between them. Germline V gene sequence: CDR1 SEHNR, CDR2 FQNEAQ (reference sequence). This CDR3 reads CASSSLEGTGEKLFF. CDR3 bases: TGTGCCAGCAGCTCCCTAGAGGGCACAGGGGAAAAACTGTTTTTT.

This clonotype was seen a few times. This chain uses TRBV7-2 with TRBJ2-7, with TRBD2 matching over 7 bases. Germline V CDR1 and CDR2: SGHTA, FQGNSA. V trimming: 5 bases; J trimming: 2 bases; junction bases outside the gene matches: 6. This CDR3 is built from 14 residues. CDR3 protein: CASSPPGLAYEQYF. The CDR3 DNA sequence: TGTGCCAGCAGCCCACCCGGACTAGCCTACGAGCAGTACTTC.

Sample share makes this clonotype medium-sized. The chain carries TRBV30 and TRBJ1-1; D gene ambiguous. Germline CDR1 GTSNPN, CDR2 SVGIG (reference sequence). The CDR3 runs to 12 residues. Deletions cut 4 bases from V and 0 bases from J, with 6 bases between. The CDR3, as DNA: TGTGCCTGGACCATCGTGAACACTGAAGCTTTCTTT. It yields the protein CAWTIVNTEAFF. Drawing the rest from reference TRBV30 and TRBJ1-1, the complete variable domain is SQTIHQWPATLVQPVGSPLSLECTVEGTSNPNLYWYRQAAGRGLQLLFYSVGIGQISSEVPQNLSASRPQDRQFILSSKKLLLSDSGFYLCAWTIVNTEAFFGQGTRLTVV.

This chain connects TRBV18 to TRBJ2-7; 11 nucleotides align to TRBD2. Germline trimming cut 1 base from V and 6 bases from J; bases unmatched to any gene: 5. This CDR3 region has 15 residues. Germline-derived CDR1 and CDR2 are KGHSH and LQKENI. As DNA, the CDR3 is TGTGCCAGCTCACCACTAGCGGGGGGGCTGGGCGAGCAGTACTTC. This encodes CASSPLAGGLGEQYF.

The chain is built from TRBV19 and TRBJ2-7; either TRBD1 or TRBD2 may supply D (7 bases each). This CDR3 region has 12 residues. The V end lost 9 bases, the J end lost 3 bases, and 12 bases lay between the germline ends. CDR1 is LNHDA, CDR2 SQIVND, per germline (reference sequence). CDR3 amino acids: CASQGGLYEQYF. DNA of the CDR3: TGTGCCAGCCAGGGGGGGCTCTACGAGCAGTACTTC. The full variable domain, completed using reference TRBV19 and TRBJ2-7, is DGGITQSPKYLFRKEGQNVTLSCEQNLNHDAMYWYRQDPGQGLRLIYYSQIVNDFQKGDIAEGYSVSREKKESFPLTVTSAQKNPTAFYLCASQGGLYEQYFGPGTRLTVT.

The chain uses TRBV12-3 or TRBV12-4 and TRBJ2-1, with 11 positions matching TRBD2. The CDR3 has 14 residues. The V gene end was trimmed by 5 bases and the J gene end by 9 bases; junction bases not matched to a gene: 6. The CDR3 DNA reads TGTGCCAGCAGTAATAGCGGGGGGGCCGGTGAGCAGTTCTTC. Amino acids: CASSNSGGAGEQFF.

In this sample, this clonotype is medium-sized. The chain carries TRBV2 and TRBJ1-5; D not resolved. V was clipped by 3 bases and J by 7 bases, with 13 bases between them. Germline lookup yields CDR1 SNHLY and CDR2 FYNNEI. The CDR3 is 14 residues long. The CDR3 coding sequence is TGTGCCAGCAGTGAGACGGGGTTTGACCAGCCCCAGCATTTT. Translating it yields CASSETGFDQPQHF.

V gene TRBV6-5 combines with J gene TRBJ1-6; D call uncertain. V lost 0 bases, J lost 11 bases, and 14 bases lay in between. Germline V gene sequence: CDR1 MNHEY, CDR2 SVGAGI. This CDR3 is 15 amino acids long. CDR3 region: CASSYSPVSKPPLHF. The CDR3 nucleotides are TGTGCCAGCAGTTACTCCCCGGTGAGCAAGCCACCCCTCCACTTT.

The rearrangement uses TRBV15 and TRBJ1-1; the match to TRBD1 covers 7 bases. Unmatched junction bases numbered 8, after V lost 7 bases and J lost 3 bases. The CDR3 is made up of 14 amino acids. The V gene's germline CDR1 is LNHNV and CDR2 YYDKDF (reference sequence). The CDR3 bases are TGTGCCACCAAACGGGACAGACAGTACACTGAAGCTTTCTTT. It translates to CATKRDRQYTEAFF.

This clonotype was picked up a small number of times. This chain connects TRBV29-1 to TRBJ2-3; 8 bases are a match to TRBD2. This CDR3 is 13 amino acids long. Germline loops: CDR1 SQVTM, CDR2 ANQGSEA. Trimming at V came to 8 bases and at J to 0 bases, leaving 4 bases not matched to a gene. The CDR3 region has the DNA TGCAGCACCTCGGGGGGGAGCACAGATACGCAGTATTTT. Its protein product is CSTSGGSTDTQYF.

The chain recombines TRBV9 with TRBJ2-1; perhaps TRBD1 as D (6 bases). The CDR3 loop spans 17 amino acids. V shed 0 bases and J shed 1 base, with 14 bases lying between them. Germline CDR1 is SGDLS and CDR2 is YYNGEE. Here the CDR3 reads CASSVAPQGASYNEQFF. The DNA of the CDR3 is TGTGCCAGCAGCGTAGCCCCACAGGGTGCTTCCTACAATGAGCAGTTCTTC.

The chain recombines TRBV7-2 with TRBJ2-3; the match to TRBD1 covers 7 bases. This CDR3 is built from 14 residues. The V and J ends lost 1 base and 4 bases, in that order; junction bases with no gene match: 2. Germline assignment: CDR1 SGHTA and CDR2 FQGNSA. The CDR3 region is CASSLVRGPDTQYF. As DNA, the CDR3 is TGTGCCAGCAGCTTAGTTAGGGGGCCAGATACGCAGTATTTT.

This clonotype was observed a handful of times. In nucleotides, the CDR3 is TGCAGTGCTAGACCCTATAGCGGGGGTATGTACAATGAGCAGTTCTTC. This sequence encodes CSARPYSGGMYNEQFF. The chain couples TRBV20-1 to TRBJ2-1; 9 bases agree with TRBD2. The germline V gene has CDR1 DFQATT and CDR2 SNEGSKA (reference sequence). The V segment lost 2 bases and the J segment 4 bases; nucleotides outside the gene matches: 9. This CDR3 has 16 amino acids.

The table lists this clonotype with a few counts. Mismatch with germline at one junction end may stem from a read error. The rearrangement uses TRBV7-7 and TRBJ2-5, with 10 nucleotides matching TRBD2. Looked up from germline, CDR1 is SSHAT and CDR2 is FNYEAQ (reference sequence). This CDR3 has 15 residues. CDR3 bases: TGTGCTAGCAGCTTTGGACTAGCGGAACAAGAGACCCAGTACTTC. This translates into CASSFGLAEQETQYF.